These T cell receptor beta chains were read from a single sample in a study of spatial heterogeneity in lung cancer. TCRdb called the 5' RACE reads again in MiXCR, with one record for every CDR3 protein. Of 10,000 or so distinct CDR3 sequences in the sample, roughly 8% were seen once. The sample in question was lung tumor tissue, obtained at surgery. The receptors come from a male donor with early-stage non-small cell lung cancer. Both conserved end residues are part of each CDR3. The D gene is left open where the match is weak. Size is omitted from some rows. Given values are once, few, many or a class for expanded clones.

v_call	d_call	cdr3_length	clone_size	j_call	cdr3_aa	cdr3_nt
TRBV28	NA	13	many	TRBJ1-2	CASSPGLVYGYTF	TGTGCCAGCAGCCCCGGGCTGGTCTATGGCTACACCTTC
TRBV11-2	NA	14	medium-sized	TRBJ2-5	CASSLGWGEETQYF	TGTGCCAGCAGCTTAGGGTGGGGGGAAGAGACCCAGTACTTC
TRBV7-2	NA	13	many	TRBJ1-4	CASSRSTDEKLFF	TGTGCCAGCAGCCGAAGCACGGATGAAAAACTGTTTTTT
TRBV28	TRBD2	17	many	TRBJ2-3	CASSPARTSGSTDTQYF	TGTGCCAGCAGTCCCGCTCGGACTAGCGGGAGCACAGATACGCAGTATTTT
TRBV10-3	NA	13	many	TRBJ1-5	CAISEAQGGPQHF	TGTGCCATCAGTGAGGCGCAGGGTGGGCCCCAGCATTTT
TRBV2	NA	18	NA	TRBJ2-3	CASSYSTGRKGPTDTQYF	TGTGCCAGCAGTTACTCGACGGGACGCAAGGGCCCCACAGATACGCAGTATTTT
TRBV9	NA	14	many	TRBJ2-5	CASSVDGSKETQYF	TGTGCCAGCAGCGTGGACGGTTCGAAAGAGACCCAGTACTTC
TRBV5-1	NA	13	once	TRBJ1-1	CASSLAEGTEAFF	TGCGCCAGCAGCTTGGCCGAGGGTACTGAAGCTTTCTTT
TRBV28	NA	13	many	TRBJ2-7	CATKRKLSYEQYF	TGTGCCACTAAGCGGAAACTCTCCTACGAGCAGTACTTC
TRBV18	NA	14	many	TRBJ2-2	CASSPPGHLDWMFF	TGTGCCAGCTCACCACCGGGACATCTGGACTGGATGTTTTTT
TRBV7-9	NA	15	NA	TRBJ2-6	CASSQQGQRANVLTF	TGTGCCAGCAGCCAACAGGGTCAAAGGGCCAACGTCCTGACTTTC
TRBV6-1	NA	13	NA	TRBJ2-3	CASSWDPRDTQYF	TGTGCCAGCTCATGGGACCCTCGGGATACGCAGTATTTT
TRBV6-1	NA	14	many	TRBJ2-5	CASNPTSRRETQYF	TGTGCCAGCAATCCAACTAGTCGCCGGGAGACCCAGTACTTC
TRBV27	NA	14	NA	TRBJ2-6	CASSLVAGANVLTF	TGTGCCAGCAGTTTGGTCGCTGGGGCCAACGTCCTGACTTTC
TRBV10-3	NA	16	few	TRBJ2-7	CAISEALGGGRYEQYF	TGTGCCATCAGTGAAGCCCTGGGGGGAGGCCGGTACGAGCAGTACTTC
TRBV5-6	TRBD2	17	many	TRBJ2-1	CASSPAEKAGGGNEQFF	TGTGCCAGCAGCCCAGCCGAAAAAGCGGGAGGGGGGAATGAGCAGTTCTTC
TRBV7-8	TRBD1	14	many	TRBJ1-1	CASSRTGRGTEAFF	TGTGCCAGCAGCCGGACAGGGAGGGGCACTGAAGCTTTCTTT
TRBV24-1	NA	13	many	TRBJ2-7	CATSKTGAYEQYF	TGTGCCACCAGTAAGACCGGTGCCTACGAGCAGTACTTC
TRBV27	TRBD1	16	large	TRBJ1-1	CASSPDRGRENTEAFF	TGTGCCAGCAGCCCAGACAGGGGACGGGAGAACACTGAAGCTTTCTTT
TRBV5-6	NA	12	many	TRBJ2-7	CASSLWNYEQYF	TGTGCCAGCAGCCTTTGGAACTACGAGCAGTACTTC
TRBV6-5	NA	13	many	TRBJ1-4	CASSRALNEKLFF	TGTGCCAGCAGCCGAGCCCTTAATGAAAAACTGTTTTTT
TRBV7-6	TRBD2	17	NA	TRBJ2-5	CASSLALLGLSGGTQYF	TGTGCCAGCAGCTTAGCGCTGTTGGGACTATCTGGGGGGACCCAGTACTTC
TRBV27	NA	11	NA	TRBJ2-7	CASSDFYEQYF	TGTGCCAGCAGTGACTTCTACGAGCAGTACTTC
TRBV28	NA	14	many	TRBJ2-5	CASSFRQFQETQYF	TGTGCCAGCAGTTTTCGGCAGTTCCAAGAGACCCAGTACTTC
TRBV20-1	NA	15	many	TRBJ1-4	CSARDRGGRNEKLFF	TGCAGTGCTAGAGATCGCGGGGGGCGGAATGAAAAACTGTTTTTT
TRBV19	TRBD2	19	medium-sized	TRBJ2-1	CASSRFGTSGSHTYNEQFF	TGTGCCAGTAGCCGCTTTGGGACTAGCGGGAGTCACACCTACAATGAGCAGTTCTTC
TRBV5-1	NA	23	many	TRBJ1-5	CASSFRSGSGNVPGSRSNQPQHF	TGCGCCAGCAGCTTTCGTTCAGGGTCGGGTAATGTGCCGGGGAGTCGGAGCAATCAGCCCCAGCATTTT
TRBV5-4	TRBD1	15	many	TRBJ1-1	CASSEKQGARAEAFF	TGTGCCAGCAGCGAGAAACAGGGGGCGAGGGCTGAAGCTTTCTTT
TRBV18	TRBD2	14	many	TRBJ2-2	CASRTSGYTGELFF	TGTGCCAGCCGGACTAGCGGGTACACCGGGGAGCTGTTTTTT
TRBV5-1	TRBD1	14	NA	TRBJ1-6	CASSPRDSNSPLHF	TGCGCCAGCAGCCCCCGGGACAGCAATTCACCCCTCCACTTT